A single sample is the source of the 30 T cell receptor beta chains below, sequenced in a study of spatial heterogeneity in lung cancer. In TCRdb, the 5' RACE reads were re-called with MiXCR into one record per CDR3 protein. The sample consists of roughly 120,000 distinct CDR3 sequences, 9.5% to 15% of them appearing once. Time point specified: blood at routine non-recurrence follow-up after resection. Extraction of whole RNA from tumor, nontumor lung or frozen PBMC preceded unsorted sequencing. This specimen was PBMCs, taken at follow-up. These TCRs come from a male donor with early-stage non-small cell lung cancer.

This clonotype was detected many times. The rearrangement uses TRBV27 and TRBJ2-7; D is unclear. V was trimmed by 2 bases and J by 3 bases, leaving 8 bases between them. The CDR3 sequence is 13 residues long. Looked up from germline, CDR1 is MNHEY and CDR2 is SMNVEV (reference sequence). The CDR3 spells CASSLKPNYEQYF. The CDR3 nucleotides read TGTGCCAGCAGTTTAAAGCCAAACTACGAGCAGTACTTC.

This clonotype was seen ten or more times. The CDR3 region is CASSPGQHSYEQYF. For the CDR3, the DNA is TGTGCCAGCAGCCCCGGGCAGCACTCCTACGAGCAGTACTTC. J is TRBJ2-7 and V is TRBV7-9; D is unresolved. Deletions cut 5 bases from V and 0 bases from J, with 11 bases between. This CDR3 has 14 residues. Looked up from germline, CDR1 is SEHNR and CDR2 is FQNEAQ (reference sequence).

This clonotype is a singleton in its sample. The CDR3 does not end in the conserved phenylalanine or tryptophan, so this is likely a read error. The J gene is TRBJ2-2, the V gene TRBV12-3 or TRBV12-4; 12 bases map to TRBD2. The ends lost 6 bases at V and 0 bases at J; junction bases unmatched: 8. The CDR3 has 18 residues. The CDR3 region is CASSPGLAGRTNTGELFS. The CDR3 DNA reads as TGTGCCAGCAGCCCTGGACTAGCGGGGAGAACGAACACCGGGGAGCTGTTTTCT.

The V gene is TRBV18, the J gene TRBJ1-6; 8 nucleotides match TRBD1. Germline CDR1 and CDR2: KGHSH and LQKENI. The V gene end was trimmed by 3 bases and the J gene end by 7 bases; junction bases not matched to a gene: 8. The CDR3 loop spans 16 amino acids. The CDR3 loop reads CASSPTFRGPNSPLHF. CDR3 coding DNA: TGTGCCAGCTCACCGACGTTCAGGGGGCCCAATTCACCCCTCCACTTT.

This clonotype showed up many times. The chain combines TRBV29-1 with TRBJ2-1, with 10 bases matching TRBD2. The germline gives CDR1 SQVTM, CDR2 ANQGSEA. CDR3 size: 15 residues. The V and J ends lost 0 bases and 5 bases, in that order; junction bases with no gene match: 4. The CDR3 spells CSVEDLAGVNNEQFF. The CDR3 DNA follows: TGCAGCGTTGAAGACCTAGCGGGGGTGAACAATGAGCAGTTCTTC.

This clonotype has a handful of counts. The rearrangement links TRBV11-1 to TRBJ2-5; TRBD2 might be the D (5 bases). Per the germline V gene, CDR1 is SGHAT and CDR2 is FQDESV (reference sequence). V shed 1 base and J shed 1 base, with 10 bases lying between them. The CDR3 spans 15 residues. The CDR3 loop is CASSLGSAAQETQYF. CDR3 DNA sequence: TGTGCCAGCAGCTTAGGATCAGCGGCCCAAGAGACCCAGTACTTC. Based on the CDR3 plus reference TRBV11-1 and TRBJ2-5, the full variable domain is EAEVAQSPRYKITEKSQAVAFWCDPISGHATLYWYRQILGQGPELLVQFQDESVVDDSQLPKDRFSAERLKGVDSTLKIQPAELGDSAMYLCASSLGSAAQETQYFGPGTRLLVL.

This clonotype showed up many times. The V and J genes are TRBV4-1 and TRBJ2-3, with TRBD2 matching over 12 bases. Unmatched junction bases numbered 7, after V lost 1 base and J lost 8 bases. The CDR3 covers 16 residues. CDR1 is MGHRA, CDR2 YSYEKL, per germline. In DNA form, the CDR3 reads TGCGCCAGCAGCCAAGCCCTAGCGGGGGGGAAGGGTACGCAGTATTTT. Translating gives CASSQALAGGKGTQYF.

The sample holds a few counts of this clonotype. This chain links TRBV20-1 with TRBJ1-4; D is perhaps TRBD1 (6 bases). Germline V gives CDR1 DFQATT, CDR2 SNEGSKA (reference sequence). This CDR3 comprises 15 residues. V was trimmed by 0 bases and J by 7 bases, leaving 15 bases between them. CDR3 loop: CSARDGPGAGEKLFF. The CDR3 DNA sequence: TGCAGTGCTAGAGACGGGCCAGGGGCGGGTGAAAAACTGTTTTTT.

V gene TRBV9 combines with J gene TRBJ1-1, with D possibly TRBD1 on 5 matching bases. V lost 3 bases and J lost 11, with 20 bases in between. CDR3 length equals 14 residues. Germline CDR1 reads SGDLS; CDR2 reads YYNGEE. For the CDR3, the DNA is TGTGCCAGCAGCGCCCGAGGGACCCTTGGTGGCGCTTTCTTT. Residues: CASSARGTLGGAFF.

V usage is TRBV5-1 and J usage is TRBJ2-5, with TRBD2 matching 8 bases. The CDR3 has 15 residues. V shed 0 bases, J shed 5 bases, and the junction held 6 bases outside the gene matches. Germline CDR1 reads SGHRS; CDR2 reads YFSETQ. Written as DNA, the CDR3 is TGCGCCAGCAGCTTGGGACTAGCGTCAGGGGAGACCCAGTACTTC. Amino acids: CASSLGLASGETQYF.

This clonotype was picked up a small number of times. The V gene is TRBV30, the J gene TRBJ2-7; TRBD1 aligns across 9 bases. The germline gives CDR1 GTSNPN, CDR2 SVGIG (reference sequence). The CDR3 runs to 14 residues. Losses at the gene ends were 2 bases for V and 4 bases for J; bases not matched to a gene: 6. CDR3 nucleotides: TGTGCCTGGAGTCTGACAGGGGGTCTGTACGAGCAGTACTTC. Its protein product is CAWSLTGGLYEQYF.

This clonotype occurred many times. The chain couples TRBV12-3 or TRBV12-4 to TRBJ1-5, with 11 bases matching TRBD1. The V and J ends lost 6 bases and 6 bases, in that order; junction bases with no gene match: 7. This CDR3 has 15 amino acids. The CDR3, as DNA: TGTGCCAGCAGCCCGGACAGGGGGCTCGGTCAGCCCCAGCATTTT. Protein sequence: CASSPDRGLGQPQHF.

The sample holds a few counts of this clonotype. The V and J genes are TRBV29-1 and TRBJ2-3, with D maybe TRBD1 (6 bases). In germline, CDR1 is SQVTM, CDR2 ANQGSEA. V gave up 6 bases and J gave up 4 bases, with 11 bases separating them. CDR3 length: 12 amino acids. CDR3 region: CSVQQGADTQYF. Written as DNA, the CDR3 is TGCAGCGTCCAACAGGGTGCAGATACGCAGTATTTT.

Written as DNA, the CDR3 is TGTGCCAGCAGCTTCGCGGGACAGGGCTACAATGAGCAGTTCTTC. It yields the protein CASSFAGQGYNEQFF. V is TRBV7-3 and J is TRBJ2-1; 9 bases match TRBD1. The CDR3 sequence is 15 residues long. The junction had 3 bases not matched to a gene; V was cut back by 3 bases and J by 3 bases. Germline CDR1 SGHTA, CDR2 FQGTGA.

The chain is built from TRBV7-2 and TRBJ2-1, with D perhaps given as TRBD1 or TRBD2 (5 bases each). V lost 0 bases to trimming and J lost 0 bases, with 6 bases between them. The CDR3 has 15 residues. Germline-derived CDR1 and CDR2 are SGHTA and FQGNSA. In DNA form, the CDR3 reads TGTGCCAGCAGCTTAGCGGGGGACTCCTACAATGAGCAGTTCTTC. Amino acid sequence: CASSLAGDSYNEQFF.

The chain links TRBV28 to TRBJ1-2, with TRBD1 as a possible D gene (5 bases). Trimming cost V 10 bases and J 3 bases, with 18 bases left between them. Looked up from germline, CDR1 is MDHEN and CDR2 is SYDVKM. The CDR3 is 14 amino acids. The CDR3 reads CATQTFRVDYGYTF. CDR3 DNA: TGTGCCACTCAGACGTTCAGGGTTGACTATGGCTACACCTTC.

There are many counts of this clonotype. The chain joins TRBV12-3 or TRBV12-4 to TRBJ2-7; the match to TRBD1 covers 8 bases. Trimming cost V 6 bases and J 0 bases; bases outside gene matches: 4. This CDR3 contains 14 residues. For the CDR3, the DNA is TGTGCCAGCAGACAGGGGGTGACCTCCTACGAGCAGTACTTC. It codes for CASRQGVTSYEQYF.

This chain uses TRBV5-6 with TRBJ2-7; TRBD1 matches 8 bases. The CDR3 spans 15 residues. Germline V gene data show CDR1 as SGHDT and CDR2 as YYEEEE. V dropped 4 bases and J dropped 1; count of bases not matched to a gene: 7. CDR3 protein: CASSPRDRYSYEQYF. Written as DNA, the CDR3 is TGTGCCAGCAGCCCCCGGGACAGGTATTCCTACGAGCAGTACTTC.

V and J are TRBV29-1 and TRBJ2-7; D call uncertain. The CDR3 loop spans 12 amino acids. Germline CDR1 reads SQVTM; CDR2 reads ANQGSEA. V was cut by 3 bases and J by 0 bases, with 6 bases left in between. The CDR3 sequence: CSVDGSSYEQYF. CDR3 bases: TGCAGCGTTGACGGATCCTCCTACGAGCAGTACTTC.

This clonotype was seen only a few times. The genes are TRBV12-5 and TRBJ2-1; 8 bases agree with TRBD2. The ends lost 5 bases at V and 10 bases at J; junction bases unmatched: 10. Germline CDR1 and CDR2: LGHNT and FRNRAP. The CDR3 sequence is 14 residues long. CDR3 bases: TGTGCTAGTGGTACCGGACTAGCCGGCAGCGAGCAGTTCTTC. It specifies CASGTGLAGSEQFF.

Only a few counts were recorded for this clonotype. The V and J genes are TRBV2 and TRBJ1-6; 7 nucleotides line up with TRBD1. The CDR3 length is 15 residues. The V gene end was trimmed by 7 bases and the J gene end by 6 bases; junction bases not matched to a gene: 9. Looked up from germline, CDR1 is SNHLY and CDR2 is FYNNEI. CDR3 residues: CASNTQGGSNSPLHF. Here the CDR3 DNA reads TGTGCCAGCAACACTCAGGGGGGGTCTAATTCACCCCTCCACTTT.

This clonotype was detected only a few times. The chain carries TRBV7-6 and TRBJ1-1; D perhaps matches TRBD1 (5 bases). Germline CDR1 reads SGHVS; CDR2 reads FNYEAQ. Trimming cost V 5 bases and J 9 bases, with 13 bases left between them. This CDR3 has 12 amino acids. CDR3 nucleotides: TGTGCCAGCAGCAAGTGGGGGGATCAAGCTTTCTTT. It specifies CASSKWGDQAFF.

In its sample, this clonotype was seen many times. The chain recombines TRBV4-2 with TRBJ2-1; D is ambiguous. Germline CDR1 LGHNA, CDR2 YNFKEQ. The CDR3 is made up of 13 amino acids. V was pared by 6 bases and J by 4 bases, with 10 bases between. The CDR3 sequence is CASSQNRYNEQFF. CDR3 nucleotide sequence: TGTGCCAGCAGTCAAAACCGGTACAATGAGCAGTTCTTC.

This clonotype was found many times. This chain links TRBV7-3 with TRBJ2-3; D may be TRBD1 or TRBD2 (6 bases each). V lost 5 bases, J lost 1 base, and 16 bases lay in between. The germline gives CDR1 SGHTA, CDR2 FQGTGA. The CDR3 covers 16 residues. The DNA for the CDR3 is TGTGCCAGCAGCCCCCGGACCGGGGGCGGCACAGATACGCAGTATTTT. Its translation is CASSPRTGGGTDTQYF.

The chain has TRBV7-3 and TRBJ1-2; the D gene is possibly TRBD1 (5 bases). The CDR3 loop spans 15 amino acids. V was cut by 2 bases and J by 6 bases, with 16 bases left in between. In germline, CDR1 is SGHTA, CDR2 FQGTGA. Written as DNA, the CDR3 is TGTGCCAGCAGCTTAGGCCCAGAGGGGAGGGATGGCTACACCTTC. Protein: CASSLGPEGRDGYTF. Complete variable domain (other parts from reference TRBV7-3 and TRBJ1-2): GAGVSQTPSNKVTEKGKYVELRCDPISGHTALYWYRQSLGQGPEFLIYFQGTGAADDSGLPNDRFFAVRPEGSVSTLKIQRTERGDSAVYLCASSLGPEGRDGYTFGSGTRLTVV.

This clonotype has at least ten counts. This chain connects TRBV4-1 to TRBJ1-1; D may be TRBD1 (6 bases). The germline V gene has CDR1 MGHRA and CDR2 YSYEKL. Trimming cost V 1 base and J 0 bases, with 9 bases left between them. The CDR3 contains 15 residues. In DNA, the CDR3 is TGCGCCAGCAGCCAAGCGGGGGCTCTGAACACTGAAGCTTTCTTT. Translating it yields CASSQAGALNTEAFF.

The genes are TRBV7-9 and TRBJ1-5; weak D call: TRBD1 (6 bases). This CDR3 comprises 16 residues. Between the trimmed V and J ends, which lost 5 bases and 3 bases, there was a span of 17 bases. In germline, CDR1 is SEHNR, CDR2 FQNEAQ (reference sequence). The CDR3: CASSPGGGHFNQPQHF. Here the CDR3 DNA reads TGTGCCAGCAGCCCCGGGGGGGGCCACTTCAATCAGCCCCAGCATTTT.

The rearrangement joins TRBV6-1 to TRBJ2-5; D not certain. The V end lost 6 bases, the J end lost 5 bases, and 22 bases lay between the germline ends. The germline V gene encodes CDR1 MNHNS and CDR2 SASEGT. This CDR3 has 16 amino acids. The CDR3 loop reads CASSALRLALGETQYF. CDR3 nucleotides: TGTGCCAGCAGCGCTCTAAGGCTCGCCCTCGGTGAGACCCAGTACTTC.

This clonotype was counted many times. The chain has TRBV29-1 and TRBJ2-1; 8 bases fit TRBD1. Per the germline V gene, CDR1 is SQVTM and CDR2 is ANQGSEA. V shed 8 bases, J shed 6 bases, and the junction held 12 bases outside the gene matches. This CDR3 region has 14 residues. CDR3 DNA sequence: TGCAGCCTTCAGGGGAACAGGGGGATCAATGAGCAGTTCTTC. Amino acid sequence: CSLQGNRGINEQFF.

The V gene is TRBV28, the J gene TRBJ2-5, with D uncertain. Germline lookup yields CDR1 MDHEN and CDR2 SYDVKM. With 6 bases removed from V and 4 bases from J, the gap between germline ends came to 12 bases. This CDR3 is built from 13 residues. The CDR3 sequence is CASSPPALETQYF. The DNA of the CDR3 is TGTGCCAGCAGCCCGCCGGCCCTAGAGACCCAGTACTTC.